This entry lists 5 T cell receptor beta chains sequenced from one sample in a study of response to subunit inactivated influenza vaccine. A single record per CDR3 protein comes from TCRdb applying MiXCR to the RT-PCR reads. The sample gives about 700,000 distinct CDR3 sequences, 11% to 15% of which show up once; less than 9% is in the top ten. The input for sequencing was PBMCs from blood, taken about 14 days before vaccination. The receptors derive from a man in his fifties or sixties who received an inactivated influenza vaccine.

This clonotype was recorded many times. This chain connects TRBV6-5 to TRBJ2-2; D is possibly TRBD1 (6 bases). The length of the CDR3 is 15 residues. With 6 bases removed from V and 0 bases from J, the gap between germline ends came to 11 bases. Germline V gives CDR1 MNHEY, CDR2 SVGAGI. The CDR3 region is CASRRQVPNTGELFF. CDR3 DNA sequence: TGTGCCAGCAGGAGACAGGTTCCGAACACCGGGGAGCTGTTTTTT.

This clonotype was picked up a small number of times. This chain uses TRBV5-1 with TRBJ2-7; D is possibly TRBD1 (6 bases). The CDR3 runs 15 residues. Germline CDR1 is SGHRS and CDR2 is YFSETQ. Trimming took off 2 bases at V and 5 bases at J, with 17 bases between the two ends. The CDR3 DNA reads TGCGCCAGCAGCTTAACGACAGGAGGCCCCCACGAGCAGTACTTC. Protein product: CASSLTTGGPHEQYF.

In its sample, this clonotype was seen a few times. The CDR3 DNA follows: TGTGCCAGCAGTTACGCCGCTAGGACTAGCACAGATACGCAGTATTTT. Its protein product is CASSYAARTSTDTQYF. V is TRBV6-5 and J is TRBJ2-3; a weak D match, TRBD2 (5 bases). There are 16 residues in the CDR3. The V and J ends lost 2 bases and 0 bases respectively, with 12 bases between them. Per the germline V gene, CDR1 is MNHEY and CDR2 is SVGAGI.

In DNA, the CDR3 is TGTGCCACCAGTGATTTTCGGGGCAGTGAAGCTTTCTTT. As protein: CATSDFRGSEAFF. The rearrangement uses TRBV24-1 and TRBJ1-1, with D possibly TRBD1 on 5 matching bases. V was cut by 1 base and J by 7 bases, with 9 bases left in between. There are 13 residues in the CDR3. Germline V lookup: CDR1 KGHDR, CDR2 SFDVKD.

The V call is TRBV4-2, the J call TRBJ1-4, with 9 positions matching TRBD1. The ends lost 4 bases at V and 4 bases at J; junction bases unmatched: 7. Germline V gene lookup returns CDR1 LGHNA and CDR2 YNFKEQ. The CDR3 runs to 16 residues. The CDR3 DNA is TGTGCCAGCAGCCGAAGGACAGGGGCTTTTAATGAAAAACTGTTTTTT. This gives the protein CASSRRTGAFNEKLFF.